The sequence of this T cell receptor (beta chain) was determined in a study of beta chain features in type 1 diabetes (dated by TCRdb to 2016 to 2019). Context from the whole study: Mean age, gender distribution, total cell number and subset yield were not different between patients and healthy donors. A total of about 100 million sorted cells were examined across all samples, and RNA yield correlated strongly with the number of cells per subset. The study compared the TCRB repertoires of sorted circulating CD4+ T cell subsets in recently diagnosed type 1 diabetes patients with those in matched healthy donors. Naive and central memory subsets were obtained from all 30 or so donors, but regulatory and stem cell-like memory subsets were isolated from only 8 patients and roughly 8 healthy donors.

Each donor gave one peripheral blood draw, approximately 110 mL on average, collected into heparinised tubes. Using a panel that included CD45RO, CCR7, CD25, CD127, CD95 and CD27, naive, central memory, regulatory and stem cell-like memory CD4+ T cells were sorted on a BD FACSAria II. A purity above 98% was achieved for all sorted populations. PBMCs were separated immediately by Lymphoprep density gradient centrifugation and were stained directly, without being cultured. Samples were stained and sorted in pairs, with one healthy donor and one patient per experiment, so that batch effects were minimized. General conclusions and limits of the study: PCR may preferentially amplify shorter templates, but because patient and control samples were amplified and corrected together, any resulting skew would affect both groups equally. Fewer insertions and more nucleotide deletions at VDJ recombination sites were observed in patients with type 1 diabetes, implying thymic rearrangement abnormalities. Because small numbers of individuals were included in the HLA sub-analyses, any influence of HLA type on TCRB rearrangement was left unresolved. Because cDNA was sequenced instead of genomic DNA, highly expressing activated cells could be over-represented, though the groups showed no difference in activation or CD3 levels. Naive, central memory and regulatory TCRB repertoires appeared to be more similar among patients than among healthy donors. In all four CD4+ subsets, TCRB CDR3 length was moderately but significantly shorter in type 1 diabetes patients.

Comments on this clone: Its binding antigen is unknown. No base quality information exists; no much larger clone differs at one position.

The entire amount of isolated RNA was reverse transcribed using the High Capacity cDNA Reverse Transcription Kit, so the sequenced TCRB transcripts were expressed ones. Deep immunoSEQ sequencing was applied to naive, central memory and regulatory T cell samples, giving an average of roughly 3.3 million total reads per sample. Sorted cells were lysed in RLT buffer and RNA was extracted with DNase-treated RNeasy Micro or Mini kits, depending on cell number. To prevent cross-contamination, each cell subset was processed individually, whereas patient and healthy donor samples were processed jointly. TCRB sequences were amplified from cDNA with the immunoSEQ multiplex PCR, producing 87-bp fragments spanning the CDR3 region. Sequencing of the amplicons was performed on the Illumina HiSeq platform. In the original analysis: Synthetic template baselines were used to correct PCR bias computationally, reads within Hamming distance 2 were collapsed together, and singletons that could not be merged were discarded. Reads were aligned against IMGT to assign V, D and J genes, CDR3 length and insertions or deletions at six rearrangement sites. Clonotype counts were normalized to sorted cell number within each subset before computing true diversity and Gini coefficients with the tcR R package. Repertoire sharing was quantified using the overlap coefficient calculated on TCRB nucleotide sequences. Not all clones reach the TCRdb copy of this immuneACCESS table, which keeps in-frame sequences only. Checked studies attribute under half of the gap to unresolved V genes and leave the rest unexplained. V and J calls and clone size are given by that table; D and trimming were obtained from the DNA. The sample contains some 370,000 clones, over 9% of them found a single time. Jointly, the top ten make up less than 0.65% of the sample.

The sequenced sample was central memory CD4+ T cells from blood. The receptor comes from a man aged 30 to 45 with type 1 diabetes.

The DNA sequence is TGTGCCAGCAGTGCCCGGGACAGGGGGACCGGGGAGCTGTTTTTT. This sequence encodes CASSARDRGTGELFF. Recombination connected TRBV6-1 to TRBJ2-2, and 11 junction bases match TRBD1. Inclusive of the bounding cysteine and phenylalanine, the CDR3 is 15 residues long. Left in the record is the CDR3 DNA by itself, 45 bases read in frame from the first base. V lost 4 bases and J lost 5 bases, and the count of bases not matched to a germline gene is 3. CDR1 and CDR2, looked up from the germline V gene, are MNHNS and SASEGT.